This TCR beta chain was captured by sequencing in a study of OX40 agonist ivuxolimab in advanced cancers. Study information: Enrolled patients in dose escalation had cancers that were hepatocellular carcinoma, melanoma, renal cell or head and neck cancer.

TCRdb's copy holds only in-frame clones and misses some; the assay was immunoSEQ multiplex PCR. The sample has 98,000 or so clones, 70% to 90% seen once. This CDR3 contains 17 residues. The germline CDR1 and CDR2 sequences are SGHTA and FQGNSA. V lost 1 base to trimming and J lost 2 bases; unmatched junction nucleotides: 5. In its sample, this clone was seen once. The clonotype comes from an adult with an advanced solid tumor such as melanoma, head and neck, liver or kidney cancer. V is TRBV7-2 and J is TRBJ2-1, with 10 bases matching TRBD1. Sample: CD4+ or CD8+ T cells sorted from blood, taken in a trial of the OX40 agonist ivuxolimab. The DNA for the CDR3 is TGTGCCAGCAGCTTAGTCGGCGGGACAGGGGCCTACAATGAGCAGTTCTTC. Amino acid sequence: CASSLVGGTGAYNEQFF.